This T cell receptor beta chain stems from a study of CXCR3-negative and CXCR3-positive naive CD8 T cells. General study findings and limits: TRB CDR3 hydrophobicity was greater in CXCR3-positive naive cells than in CXCR3-negative naive cells. Both naive subsets had comparably high diversity; memory CD8+ cells much lower.

Germline V CDR1 and CDR2: MNHEY, SMNVEV (reference sequence). There are 15 residues in the CDR3. Carrying UMI labels, the TRB cDNA libraries were prepared through 5' RACE. TCRdb derives one entry per CDR3 protein from the 5' RACE reads, leaving out DNA. This table lists tens of thousands of distinct CDR3 sequences. Turning to this clonotype: Its antigen is undetermined.

The sequence came from a human donor in good health. Some clones in this sample may be carry-over from other donors' samples. Material for sequencing was naive CXCR3- CD8+ T cells from blood. Subset of the sample: CD45RO-CCR7+CD27+CD95- naive CD8+ T cells lacking CXCR3 (TNR3-). This chain links TRBV27 with TRBJ1-2; as DNA is missing, the TRBD1 call by TCRdb cannot be tested. This CDR3 reads CASSLRTGALYGYTF.